This entry is about one T cell receptor beta chain. Its specificity is not known. All CD3G-deficient patients showed autoimmunity, more severe in two. CD4+ T cells were divided by sorting: CD25-high CD127-low Tregs, CD25-low CD127-high conventional cells. The entry originates in a study of regulatory T cells. General study findings and limits: In CD3G-deficient patients, conventional CD4+ T cells were enriched for hydrophobic CDR3 residues at positions 6 and 7. In patients, unique TRB V-J pairs were restricted and V/J usage skewed, especially in Tregs.

Amplification used 52 TRBV primers and 13 TRBJ primers. Only in-frame clones appear in the TCRdb table, and some are missing; sequencing was by immunoSEQ multiplex PCR. Found here are roughly 30,000 clones, around 93% of them singletons; the top ten hold approximately 1.5%. The sample consisted of conventional CD4+ T cells sorted from blood. The sequence was obtained from a person under 30 with CD3G deficiency.

In nucleotides, the CDR3 is TGTGCCAGCCGGCCGGGGGCGGAAACTGAAGCTTTCTTT. Translation: CASRPGAETEAFF. This chain links TRBV6-1 with TRBJ1-1, with D possibly matching TRBD1 (6 bases). The length of the CDR3 is 13 residues. CDR1 is MNHNS, CDR2 SASEGT, per germline. Trimming cost V 8 bases and J 5 bases, with 15 bases left between them.